Sequencing of this TCR beta chain was carried out in a study of T cells after yellow fever vaccination. V dropped 4 bases and J dropped 1; count of bases not matched to a gene: 6. Germline V gene sequence: CDR1 SGHRS, CDR2 YFSETQ. CDR3 length: 15 residues. TCRdb re-derived calls from the 5' RACE reads in MiXCR, one entry per CDR3 protein. The sample includes approximately 550,000 distinct CDR3 sequences, around an eighth seen only once; the top ten take 11% to 15%. The receptor's source is a man aged 30-40 years who received the YFV17D yellow fever vaccine. The specimen comprised PBMCs, sampled on the day of the yellow fever booster vaccination. This chain joins TRBV5-1 and TRBJ2-7, with TRBD1 identical over 9 bases. CDR3 in DNA: TGCGCCAGCAGCGGGATGGGACAGGGTTCCTACGAGCAGTACTTC. Translation gives CASSGMGQGSYEQYF.